This note documents a single T cell receptor beta chain sequence. The CDR3 sequence is 14 residues long. Germline V gene sequence: CDR1 LNHDA, CDR2 SQIVND (reference sequence). J was trimmed by 6 bases and V by 4 bases; bases with no gene match: 3. The source of the sample is a study of blood T cell repertoires in COVID-19. The overall study: Acute and convalescent COVID-19 specimens originated in the United States, Italy and Spain. T cells, B-cell-depleted T cells, or PBMCs supplied cDNA or gDNA.

Original analysis: Amplifying reference gene primers gave estimates of nucleated cell counts. The assay was immunoSEQ multiplex PCR, and TCRdb's table has in-frame clones only and misses some. V and J calls and clone size are given by that table; D and trimming were obtained from the DNA. The sample includes about 220,000 clones, roughly four fifths of them seen just once. This TCR was recovered from a woman aged 25 to 39 who had recovered from COVID-19. The J gene is TRBJ2-2, the V gene TRBV19, with TRBD2 matching 9 bases. Input material: peripheral blood. CDR3 sequence: CASSTLAGAGELFF. DNA of the CDR3: TGTGCCAGTAGTACATTAGCGGGAGCCGGGGAGCTGTTTTTT.